A selection of T cell receptor beta chains follows, all from one sample in a study of T cell clones after liver transplantation. The repertoire was sequenced with immunoSEQ multiplex PCR; TCRdb's copy has only in-frame clones and lacks some. The sample has 12,000 to 15,000 clones, about 90% seen once; the top ten hold roughly half. The sample was CD8+ T cells from blood, taken before liver transplant. These TCRs come from a human donor who received a liver transplant. Both conserved end residues are part of each CDR3. The order of the fields is CDR3 length, V gene, D gene, J gene, clone size, CDR3 protein, CDR3 DNA. The D gene is left open where the match is weak. Rows give clone size only sometimes, using once, few, many, or a class for an expanded clone.

16	TRBV9	NA	TRBJ2-7	NA	CASSASHGTDSYEQYF	TGTGCCAGCAGCGCCAGCCATGGGACGGATTCCTACGAGCAGTACTTC
13	TRBV13	NA	TRBJ2-3	NA	CASEEVGTDTQYF	TGTGCCAGCGAGGAAGTAGGCACAGATACGCAGTATTTT
16	TRBV4-3	NA	TRBJ2-4	NA	CASSQEAPDNLNIQYF	TGCGCCAGCAGCCAAGAGGCCCCGGATAACCTAAACATTCAGTACTTC
12	TRBV7-9	NA	TRBJ1-1	NA	CASSSAGGEAFF	TGTGCCAGCAGCTCAGCTGGGGGTGAAGCTTTCTTT
16	TRBV7-8	TRBD1	TRBJ1-2	NA	CASSLAPGQGGYGYTF	TGTGCCAGCAGCTTAGCCCCCGGACAGGGCGGCTATGGCTACACCTTC
15	TRBV27	TRBD2	TRBJ2-1	NA	CASKEGLAVVYEQFF	TGTGCCAGCAAGGAGGGGCTAGCGGTTGTCTATGAGCAGTTCTTC
16	TRBV7-6	TRBD2	TRBJ2-2	NA	CASSSVGLAGAGELFF	TGTGCCAGCAGCTCGGTAGGACTAGCAGGAGCCGGGGAGCTGTTTTTT
11	TRBV19	TRBD1	TRBJ2-7	few	CATSTGGEQYF	TGTGCCACCAGCACAGGGGGCGAGCAGTACTTC
13	TRBV27	NA	TRBJ2-2	NA	CASSLRDTGELFF	TGTGCCAGCAGCCTACGGGACACCGGGGAGCTGTTTTTT
16	TRBV2	NA	TRBJ1-3	NA	CASRSGRGNSGNTIYF	TGTGCCAGCAGATCGGGCAGGGGCAACTCTGGAAACACCATATATTTT
13	TRBV5-4	NA	TRBJ2-7	NA	CASSHEVGGEQYF	TGTGCCAGCAGCCATGAGGTGGGGGGCGAGCAGTACTTC
14	TRBV27	NA	TRBJ2-7	NA	CASSFVASSYEQYF	TGTGCCAGCAGTTTTGTGGCTAGCTCCTACGAGCAGTACTTC
15	TRBV19	TRBD2	TRBJ2-1	NA	CASEKAGVGYNEQFF	TGTGCCAGTGAAAAAGCGGGAGTTGGCTACAATGAGCAGTTCTTC
12	TRBV7-9	NA	TRBJ2-1	NA	CASRESVNEQFF	TGTGCCAGCAGGGAGTCGGTCAATGAGCAGTTCTTC
15	TRBV7-9	TRBD1	TRBJ1-1	NA	CASSPVGTGRTEAFF	TGTGCCAGCAGCCCAGTCGGGACAGGGAGGACTGAAGCTTTCTTT
15	TRBV5-1	TRBD1	TRBJ2-7	NA	CASSFGQGVMYEQYF	TGCGCCAGCAGCTTCGGACAGGGGGTCATGTACGAGCAGTACTTC
16	TRBV7-9	TRBD2	TRBJ2-1	NA	CASTGTSGRSNNEQFF	TGTGCCAGCACCGGGACTAGCGGGAGGTCGAACAATGAGCAGTTCTTC
13	TRBV27	NA	TRBJ2-1	NA	CASSPPSLDEQFF	TGTGCCAGCAGTCCCCCAAGCTTAGATGAGCAGTTCTTC
15	TRBV19	TRBD2	TRBJ2-1	NA	CASTWTSGGYNEQFF	TGTGCCAGTACTTGGACTAGCGGGGGCTACAATGAGCAGTTCTTC
15	TRBV28	NA	TRBJ1-5	NA	CASKGYSYSNQPQHF	TGTGCCAGCAAAGGGTACAGCTATAGCAATCAGCCCCAGCATTTT
14	TRBV6-5	NA	TRBJ2-2	NA	CASSYSTGPGELFF	TGTGCCAGCAGTTACTCGACTGGACCCGGGGAGCTGTTTTTT
15	TRBV14	TRBD2	TRBJ2-5	NA	CASSPRTSVQETQYF	TGTGCCAGCAGCCCGAGGACTAGCGTCCAAGAGACCCAGTACTTC
14	TRBV27	TRBD1	TRBJ1-5	NA	CASTLTGGGQPQHF	TGTGCCAGTACACTGACAGGGGGCGGCCAGCCCCAGCATTTT
19	TRBV5-1	TRBD2	TRBJ2-1	NA	CASSPGPGTSGRAYNEQFF	TGCGCCAGCAGCCCCGGTCCCGGGACTAGCGGGAGAGCGTACAATGAGCAGTTCTTC
11	TRBV2	NA	TRBJ2-5	NA	CASGRKETQYF	TGTGCCAGCGGACGTAAAGAGACCCAGTACTTC
14	TRBV27	TRBD1	TRBJ2-7	NA	CASSLGQGGYEQYF	TGTGCCAGCAGTTTAGGACAGGGAGGATACGAGCAGTACTTC
15	TRBV7-9	NA	TRBJ2-2	NA	CASSLARSGAGELFF	TGTGCCAGCAGCTTAGCGAGGAGTGGGGCCGGGGAGCTGTTTTTT
16	TRBV6-5	NA	TRBJ2-7	NA	CASSNWLGTNSYEQYF	TGTGCCAGCAGTAACTGGCTTGGGACCAACTCCTACGAGCAGTACTTC
15	TRBV2	NA	TRBJ2-3	once	CAKTDGGFRTDTQYF	TGTGCCAAAACAGATGGGGGGTTCCGCACAGATACGCAGTATTTT
15	TRBV9	TRBD1	TRBJ1-2	NA	CASSVEAGGAYGYTF	TGTGCCAGCAGCGTAGAAGCAGGGGGAGCCTATGGCTACACCTTC
13	TRBV10-2	NA	TRBJ2-7	NA	CASSRDGDYEQYF	TGCGCCAGCAGTAGGGACGGAGACTACGAGCAGTACTTC
13	TRBV7-2	NA	TRBJ2-3	NA	CASSLTVSDTQYF	TGTGCCAGCAGCTTAACGGTATCAGATACGCAGTATTTT
12	TRBV6-5	TRBD2	TRBJ2-7	NA	CASHGGSHEQYF	TGTGCCAGCCACGGCGGGAGCCACGAGCAGTACTTC
13	TRBV19	NA	TRBJ2-7	once	CASSSGQTYEQYF	TGTGCCAGTAGCTCCGGGCAGACCTACGAGCAGTACTTC
14	TRBV7-9	NA	TRBJ1-4	NA	CASSAPGEFEKLFF	TGTGCCAGCAGCGCGCCCGGGGAGTTTGAAAAACTGTTTTTT
17	TRBV16	TRBD2	TRBJ2-7	NA	CASSQSETSGLFDEQYF	TGTGCCAGCAGCCAATCTGAGACTAGCGGGCTTTTCGACGAGCAGTACTTC
14	TRBV7-9	NA	TRBJ1-6	NA	CASRQTGTASPLHF	TGTGCCAGCAGGCAAACAGGGACGGCCTCACCCCTCCACTTT
17	TRBV4-2	TRBD2	TRBJ2-1	NA	CASSQDPQGLAGSEQFF	TGTGCCAGCAGCCAAGATCCTCAGGGACTAGCGGGATCTGAGCAGTTCTTC
15	TRBV11-2	NA	TRBJ1-2	once	CASSSETGSIYGYTF	TGTGCCAGCAGCTCAGAAACAGGGAGTATCTATGGCTACACCTTC
14	TRBV19	TRBD1	TRBJ1-5	NA	CASSLTGGDQPQHF	TGTGCCAGTAGCCTGACAGGGGGCGATCAGCCCCAGCATTTT
11	TRBV9	NA	TRBJ2-1	NA	CASSDRDEQFF	TGTGCCAGCAGCGACCGCGATGAGCAGTTCTTC
13	TRBV6-1	NA	TRBJ2-1	NA	CASSEEQALEQFF	TGTGCCAGCAGTGAAGAACAGGCCCTTGAGCAGTTCTTC
17	TRBV10-1	TRBD1	TRBJ2-7	NA	CASSVPNPGTALYEQYF	TGCGCCAGCAGTGTCCCAAACCCCGGGACAGCGCTTTACGAGCAGTACTTC
14	TRBV4-2	NA	TRBJ2-2	NA	CASSQEFSTGELFF	TGTGCCAGCAGCCAAGAATTTAGCACCGGGGAGCTGTTTTTT
16	TRBV6-4	TRBD1	TRBJ2-1	NA	CASSDFGTGSYNEQFF	TGTGCCAGCAGTGATTTCGGGACAGGGTCCTACAATGAGCAGTTCTTC
15	TRBV27	TRBD1	TRBJ1-3	NA	CASSLGQPSGNTIYF	TGTGCCAGCAGTTTGGGACAGCCCTCTGGAAACACCATATATTTT
14	TRBV4-1	TRBD1	TRBJ2-7	NA	CASSPGQGSYEQYF	TGCGCCAGCAGCCCGGGACAGGGAAGCTACGAGCAGTACTTC
14	TRBV7-9	NA	TRBJ2-1	NA	CASSSPGTGNEQFF	TGTGCCAGCAGCTCCCCCGGGACTGGGAATGAGCAGTTCTTC
15	TRBV4-1	TRBD2	TRBJ2-7	NA	CASSQTSGSGYEQYF	TGCGCCAGCAGCCAAACTAGCGGGAGCGGCTACGAGCAGTACTTC
13	TRBV7-9	NA	TRBJ2-7	NA	CASSLGSGEGQYF	TGTGCCAGCAGCTTAGGGAGTGGAGAGGGGCAGTACTTC